In its sample, the clone carrying this T cell receptor (beta chain) was seen a few times. The antigen is unknown. Germline values: CDR1 SGHTA, CDR2 FQGNSA. V was clipped by 1 base and J by 6 bases; unmatched bases: 3. The CDR3 has 13 residues. Genomic DNA from each subset was divided evenly over several immunoSEQ plates. In the original analysis: Quality scores were absent from the junction-only immunoSEQ sequences, so filtering differed. Using immunoSEQ multiplex PCR, the repertoire was profiled, and TCRdb retains in-frame clones only, with some absent. D and trimming come from the DNA, and the V and J calls and clone size come from that table. The sample shows 200,000 to 250,000 clones, 50% to 75% of them seen only once. This record belongs to a study of shared clonotypes between healthy human individuals. Study-level results: Generally, estimated richness proved larger in naive subsets than it did in memory subsets. Clonotypes not shared had lower generation probabilities than those common to all four donors.

The chain carries TRBV7-2 and TRBJ2-7; 7 positions agree with TRBD2. The receptor's source is a man aged 25 to 40 in good health. Sequenced: memory CD4+ T cells sorted from blood. Regarding subset: CD45RA-negative fraction. The CDR3 is CASSLVREFEQYF. The CDR3 DNA sequence: TGTGCCAGCAGCTTAGTGCGGGAGTTCGAGCAGTACTTC.